The present entry profiles one TCR beta chain with its context. What it recognizes is unknown. The sample originates from a study of T cell responses to AZD1222 COVID-19 vaccine. Turning to the study itself: Second-dose schedules of about 4 or about 12 weeks were combined.

This table comes from immunoSEQ multiplex PCR, and its TCRdb copy is limited to in-frame clones, with some not included. This table has about 120,000 clones, 92% appearing once. The CDR3 contains 15 residues. The germline gives CDR1 SEHNR, CDR2 FQNEAQ (reference sequence). Trimming removed 1 base from V and 0 bases from J, with 7 bases in between. Study-wide results and caveats: With two AZD1222 doses given, Spike-specific TCR breadth and depth both rose. In all cases, repertoires were sampled only after the peak T cell response.

The gene calls are TRBV7-9 and TRBJ1-3; D remains ambiguous. The sequence was obtained from an adult in good health. The material sequenced was peripheral blood, taken on day 0 of AZD1222 vaccination. The CDR3 DNA reads as TGTGCCAGCAGCTTAGGACCAATCTCTGGAAACACCATATATTTT. It codes for CASSLGPISGNTIYF.